Below, one T cell receptor (beta chain) is given with its context. The CDR3 has 15 residues. Germline CDR1 reads SGDLS; CDR2 reads YYNGEE. V lost 3 bases and J lost 4; bases outside the gene matches: 6. This sample is drawn from a study of control samples from healthy donors and cancer patients. Measured with immunoSEQ multiplex PCR; TCRdb has only the in-frame clones, and not every one. The sample lists 60,000 to 75,000 clones, over 75% occurring once. This sequence joins TRBV9 and TRBJ2-5; 10 positions match TRBD1. The source material was blood. This TCR derives from a man aged 50 to 60 in good health. The DNA of the CDR3 is TGTGCCAGCAGCGCCAGGACAGGGGGAGGAGAGACCCAGTACTTC. Protein: CASSARTGGGETQYF.